This T cell receptor beta chain originates from a study of monozygotic twins with cystic fibrosis. Regarding the study as a whole: Nucleotide-identical clonotype sharing was significantly higher within monozygotic CF twin pairs than between unrelated CF individuals. Co-twins had the most similar V usage for 13 of 16 pairs, J for 8.

The protocol was immunoSEQ multiplex PCR, while the TCRdb copy is restricted to in-frame clones and leaves out a portion. Of 20,000 or so clones listed, about 86% are singletons. For this clone: What it binds is not known.

This CDR3 is 13 amino acids long. V lost 3 bases, J lost 4 bases, and 11 bases lay in between. CDR1 and CDR2 (germline): SGHNT, YYREEE (reference sequence). Sequenced sample: blood. The chain has TRBV5-4 and TRBJ2-7; D assignment may be TRBD1 or TRBD2 (5 bases each). The TCR originated in a woman aged 30 to 39 with cystic fibrosis. CDR3 DNA sequence: TGTGCCAGCAGCTCAATTGGGACGTACGAGCAGTACTTC. Protein: CASSSIGTYEQYF.